Presented here are 24 T cell receptor beta chains from one specimen sequenced in a study of CD8 T cells in Susac syndrome. A quantity of about 0.45 to 1 ug RNA underwent reverse transcription using random hexamers. TCRdb fed the immunoSEQ multiplex PCR reads into MiXCR, producing one record per CDR3 protein. There are roughly 190,000 distinct CDR3 sequences in the sample; 85% to 95% occur only once, and approximately 0.16% lies in the top ten. The sequencing input was CD8+ T cells from PBMCs. Receptors originate from a human donor with Susac syndrome.

The chain joins TRBV9 to TRBJ1-1; D ambiguous. This CDR3 comprises 12 residues. Germline CDR1 SGDLS, CDR2 YYNGEE. V lost 7 bases to trimming and J lost 1 base, with 8 bases between them. The CDR3 DNA is TGTGCCAGCGGGGAGCAGAACACTGAAGCTTTCTTT. Encoded protein: CASGEQNTEAFF.

The chain employs TRBV6-1 and TRBJ2-7; 10 bases are a match to TRBD2. CDR3 length: 17 amino acids. Germline V lookup: CDR1 MNHNS, CDR2 SASEGT. With 6 bases clipped from V and 0 bases from J, the junction kept 11 bases outside the gene matches. The CDR3 region is CASSRPRAGGSSYEQYF. The CDR3, as DNA: TGTGCCAGCAGCCGACCGCGAGCGGGAGGGAGCTCCTACGAGCAGTACTTC.

J is TRBJ2-3 and V is TRBV5-1, with TRBD2 matching over 11 bases. This CDR3 has 16 amino acids. Germline-derived CDR1 and CDR2 are SGHRS and YFSETQ. The junction had 3 bases not matched to a gene; V was cut back by 3 bases and J by 0 bases. The CDR3 sequence is CASSWGTSGSTDTQYF. CDR3 bases: TGCGCCAGCAGCTGGGGGACTAGCGGAAGCACAGATACGCAGTATTTT.

The rearrangement joins TRBV6-5 to TRBJ2-7; 7 positions agree with TRBD1. Trimming took 0 bases from V and 2 from J; bases not matched to a gene: 4. This CDR3 region has 15 residues. Germline V gives CDR1 MNHEY, CDR2 SVGAGI. The CDR3 sequence: CASSYSAGGAYEQYF. The CDR3 region has the DNA TGTGCCAGCAGTTACTCTGCAGGGGGAGCCTACGAGCAGTACTTC.

This chain uses TRBV9 with TRBJ2-1; D may be TRBD1 or TRBD2 (5 bases each). Germline loops: CDR1 SGDLS, CDR2 YYNGEE. V gave up 0 bases and J gave up 7 bases, with 11 bases separating them. CDR3 length: 14 amino acids. Here the CDR3 DNA reads TGTGCCAGCAGCGTAGAAGAGGGGTGGAATGAGCAGTTCTTC. Encoded protein: CASSVEEGWNEQFF.

The V and J genes are TRBV9 and TRBJ2-1; D remains ambiguous. The CDR3 is 14 amino acids. CDR1 is SGDLS and CDR2 is YYNGEE in the germline V gene. Between the trimmed V and J ends, which lost 0 bases and 9 bases, there was a span of 13 bases. The DNA of the CDR3 is TGTGCCAGCAGCGTAGACCCCCCCTTTGGTGAGCAGTTCTTC. Its protein product is CASSVDPPFGEQFF.

J is TRBJ1-1 and V is TRBV18; the D gene is possibly TRBD1 (6 bases). This CDR3 spans 15 amino acids. The germline CDR1 and CDR2 sequences are KGHSH and LQKENI. Trimming left V 2 bases short and J 0 bases short, with 10 bases between. The DNA for the CDR3 is TGTGCCAGCTCACCAGAGGGGGTGATGAACACTGAAGCTTTCTTT. This sequence encodes CASSPEGVMNTEAFF.

This clonotype was seen only once. The gene calls are TRBV23-1 and TRBJ1-5; the D gene is possibly TRBD1 (5 bases). TRBV23-1 is an open reading frame, and its role is uncertain. Trimming removed 1 base at V and 6 bases at J, with 10 bases between. This CDR3 has 14 amino acids. The CDR3 DNA sequence: TGCGCCAGCAGTCAATGTTTACAGGCTCAGCCCCAGCATTTT. Translation: CASSQCLQAQPQHF.

The chain combines TRBV30 with TRBJ1-1; D call uncertain. Germline V gives CDR1 GTSNPN, CDR2 SVGIG (reference sequence). The CDR3 extends over 15 amino acids. V was cut by 0 bases and J by 2 bases, with 13 bases left in between. The CDR3 region is CAWSVQIGFNTEAFF. The CDR3 nucleotides are TGTGCCTGGAGTGTACAAATAGGTTTTAACACTGAAGCTTTCTTT.

The chain is built from TRBV4-1 and TRBJ2-5; possible D gene TRBD2, 8 bases. Trimming cost V 1 base and J 5 bases, with 17 bases left between them. CDR3 length: 16 amino acids. CDR1 is MGHRA, CDR2 YSYEKL, per germline. The CDR3 coding sequence is TGCGCCAGCAGCCAAGGACTTTCGGGAGGGGGCGAGACCCAGTACTTC. This translates into CASSQGLSGGGETQYF.

V usage is TRBV27 and J usage is TRBJ2-7; D may be TRBD1 or TRBD2 (5 bases each). The CDR3 is 15 residues long. V dropped 6 bases and J dropped 1 base, with 16 bases sitting between them. From germline, CDR1 is MNHEY and CDR2 SMNVEV (reference sequence). CDR3 DNA sequence: TGTGCCAGCAGCAAGGGACGAGCGCCATCCTACGAGCAGTACTTC. Protein product: CASSKGRAPSYEQYF.

The chain has TRBV5-4 and TRBJ2-7; D ambiguous. The CDR3 is 15 amino acids. V lost 0 bases, J lost 0 bases, and 10 bases lay in between. The germline CDR1 and CDR2 sequences are SGHNT and YYREEE (reference sequence). The CDR3 sequence: CASSLDLGASYEQYF. The CDR3 DNA is TGTGCCAGCAGCTTGGATCTCGGCGCCTCCTACGAGCAGTACTTC.

The chain couples TRBV5-8 to TRBJ2-7, with 10 bases aligning to TRBD1. The CDR3 spans 14 residues. Germline V lookup: CDR1 SGHTS, CDR2 YDEGEE. V trimming: 3 bases; J trimming: 2 bases; junction bases outside the gene matches: 2. CDR3 amino acids: CASSYGQGAYEQYF. CDR3 coding DNA: TGTGCCAGCAGCTACGGACAGGGGGCCTACGAGCAGTACTTC.

The genes are TRBV11-2 and TRBJ2-3; D possibly corresponds to TRBD2 (5 bases). CDR3 size: 15 residues. CDR1 SGHAT and CDR2 FQNNGV come from the germline V gene. V gave up 5 bases and J gave up 7 bases, with 19 bases separating them. Here the CDR3 reads CASSPPEGSGYTQYF. The CDR3 bases are TGTGCCAGCAGCCCACCCGAGGGCTCCGGGTATACGCAGTATTTT.

The chain combines TRBV30 with TRBJ1-2, with D possibly TRBD1 on 5 matching bases. CDR3 length equals 13 residues. CDR1 GTSNPN and CDR2 SVGIG come from the germline V gene (reference sequence). Between the trimmed V and J ends, which lost 0 bases and 4 bases, there was a span of 9 bases. CDR3 nucleotides: TGTGCCTGGAGTGTAACAGGCGGCTATGGCTACACCTTC. This translates into CAWSVTGGYGYTF.

The CDR3, as DNA: TGTGCCAGCAGTTTATTCAACAGGTACGAGCAGTACTTC. Its protein is CASSLFNRYEQYF. The chain combines TRBV28 with TRBJ2-7, with a possible D match to TRBD1 (5 bases). The CDR3 totals 13 residues. The germline V gene encodes CDR1 MDHEN and CDR2 SYDVKM. V lost 1 base and J 4 bases, leaving 8 bases between the germline ends. The entire variable domain, with the rest obtained from reference TRBV28 and TRBJ2-7, is as follows: DVKVTQSSRYLVKRTGEKVFLECVQDMDHENMFWYRQDPGLGLRLIYFSYDVKMKEKGDIPEGYSVSREKKERFSLILESASTNQTSMYLCASSLFNRYEQYFGPGTRLTVT.

CDR3 residues: CSVYRVNTGELFF. The DNA of the CDR3 is TGCAGCGTATACAGGGTGAACACCGGGGAGCTGTTTTTT. The chain combines TRBV29-1 with TRBJ2-2; D might be TRBD1 (6 bases). Germline-derived CDR1 and CDR2 are SQVTM and ANQGSEA. The V end was cut by 6 bases, the J end by 1 base, with 9 bases between. The CDR3 is made up of 13 amino acids.

J is TRBJ2-7 and V is TRBV9; D possibly matches TRBD1 or TRBD2 (6 bases each). This CDR3 contains 15 residues. Between the trimmed V and J ends, which lost 4 bases and 1 base, there was a span of 15 bases. Germline V lookup: CDR1 SGDLS, CDR2 YYNGEE. The CDR3 coding sequence is TGTGCCAGCAGCCAGGGGATAGCGGCTTCCTACGAGCAGTACTTC. Translated: CASSQGIAASYEQYF.

The chain employs TRBV7-2 and TRBJ2-1; perhaps TRBD1 as D (5 bases). Germline V gene data show CDR1 as SGHTA and CDR2 as FQGNSA. The V end lost 7 bases, the J end lost 7 bases, and 23 bases lay between the germline ends. This CDR3 is built from 16 residues. The chain's CDR3 is CASTPQSVNRFNEQFF. DNA for the CDR3: TGTGCCAGCACTCCCCAGTCAGTTAACAGGTTTAATGAGCAGTTCTTC.

CDR3 region: CASTGGNTGELFF. CDR3 coding DNA: TGTGCCAGCACCGGGGGGAACACCGGGGAGCTGTTTTTT. V is TRBV9 and J is TRBJ2-2, with D possibly being TRBD2 (6 bases). Germline V gene lookup returns CDR1 SGDLS and CDR2 YYNGEE. V shed 6 bases and J shed 1 base, with 7 bases lying between them. The CDR3 is made up of 13 amino acids.

The rearrangement uses TRBV20-1 and TRBJ2-7, with 9 bases lining up with TRBD2. Unmatched junction bases numbered 11, after V lost 7 bases and J lost 4 bases. The CDR3 has 14 residues. Looked up from germline, CDR1 is DFQATT and CDR2 is SNEGSKA (reference sequence). The CDR3 reads CSGGTSLPVYEQYF. In DNA form, the CDR3 reads TGCAGTGGTGGGACTAGCCTACCTGTGTACGAGCAGTACTTC.

The rearrangement uses TRBV20-1 and TRBJ2-6; D not resolved. The CDR3 covers 14 residues. Germline V gene sequence: CDR1 DFQATT, CDR2 SNEGSKA (reference sequence). V was trimmed by 5 bases and J by 0 bases, leaving 8 bases between them. The CDR3 DNA reads TGCAGTGCTCAGAGTAGCTCTGGGGCCAACGTCCTGACTTTC. It is translated as CSAQSSSGANVLTF.

J is TRBJ2-7 and V is TRBV9; 7 bases map to TRBD1. CDR1 is SGDLS and CDR2 is YYNGEE in the germline V gene. V was pared by 0 bases and J by 7 bases, with 13 bases of the junction left unmatched. The CDR3 is made up of 16 amino acids. This CDR3 is CASSVEWSDRVLEQYF. The CDR3 DNA is TGTGCCAGCAGCGTAGAATGGAGCGACAGGGTATTAGAGCAGTACTTC.

This clonotype occurred once. The chain links TRBV2 to TRBJ2-7; D call uncertain. The CDR3 contains 13 residues. The germline V gene has CDR1 SNHLY and CDR2 FYNNEI. Trimming took off 4 bases at V and 0 bases at J, with 7 bases between the two ends. The chain's CDR3 is CASSVGTSYEQYF. The DNA of the CDR3 is TGTGCCAGCAGTGTTGGCACCTCCTACGAGCAGTACTTC.